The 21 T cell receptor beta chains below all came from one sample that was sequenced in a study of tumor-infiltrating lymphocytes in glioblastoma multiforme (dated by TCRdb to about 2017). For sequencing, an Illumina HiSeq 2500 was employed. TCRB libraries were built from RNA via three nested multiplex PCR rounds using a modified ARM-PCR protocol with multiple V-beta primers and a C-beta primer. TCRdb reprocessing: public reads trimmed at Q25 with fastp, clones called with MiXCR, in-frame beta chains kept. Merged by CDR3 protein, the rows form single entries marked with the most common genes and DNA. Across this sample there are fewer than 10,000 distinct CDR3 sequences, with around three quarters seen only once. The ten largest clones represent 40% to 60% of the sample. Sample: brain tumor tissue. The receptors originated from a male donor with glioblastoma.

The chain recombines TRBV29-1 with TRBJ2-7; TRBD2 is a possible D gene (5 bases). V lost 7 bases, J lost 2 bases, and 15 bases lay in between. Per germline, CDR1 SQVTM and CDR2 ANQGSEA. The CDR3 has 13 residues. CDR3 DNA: TGCAGCGACCAAACTAGTGACCCCTACGAGCAGTACTTC. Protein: CSDQTSDPYEQYF.

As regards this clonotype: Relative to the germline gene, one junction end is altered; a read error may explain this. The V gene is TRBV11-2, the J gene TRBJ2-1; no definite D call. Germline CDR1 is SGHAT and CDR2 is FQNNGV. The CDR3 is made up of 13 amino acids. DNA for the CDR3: TGTGCCAGCAGCTTAGGTAGGCAAAATGAGCCGTTCTTC. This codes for CASSLGRQNEPFF. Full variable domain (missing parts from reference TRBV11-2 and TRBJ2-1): EAGVAQSPRYKIIEKRQSVAFWCNPISGHATLYWYQQILGQGPKLLIQFQNNGVVDDSQLPKDRFSAERLKGVDSTLKIQPAKLEDSAVYLCASSLGRQNEPFFGPGTRLTVL.

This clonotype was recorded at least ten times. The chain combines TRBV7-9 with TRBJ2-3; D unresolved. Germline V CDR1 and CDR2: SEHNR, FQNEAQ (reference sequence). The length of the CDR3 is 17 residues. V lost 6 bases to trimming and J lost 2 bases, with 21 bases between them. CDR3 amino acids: CASRTTSGLNPTDTQYF. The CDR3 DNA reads TGTGCCAGCAGGACCACCTCCGGTCTTAATCCCACAGATACGCAGTATTTT.

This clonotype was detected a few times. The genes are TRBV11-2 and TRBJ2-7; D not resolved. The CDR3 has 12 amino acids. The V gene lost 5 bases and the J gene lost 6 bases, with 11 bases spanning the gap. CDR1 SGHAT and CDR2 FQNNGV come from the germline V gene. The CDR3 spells CASSLGILEQYF. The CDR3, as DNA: TGTGCCAGCAGCCTAGGGATCCTCGAGCAGTACTTC. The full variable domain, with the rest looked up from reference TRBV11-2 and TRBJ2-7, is EAGVAQSPRYKIIEKRQSVAFWCNPISGHATLYWYQQILGQGPKLLIQFQNNGVVDDSQLPKDRFSAERLKGVDSTLKIQPAKLEDSAVYLCASSLGILEQYFGPGTRLTVT.

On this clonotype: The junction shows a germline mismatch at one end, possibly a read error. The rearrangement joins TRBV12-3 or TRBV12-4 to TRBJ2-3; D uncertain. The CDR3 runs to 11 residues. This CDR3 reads CASSLFDTPYF. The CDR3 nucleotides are TGTGCCAGCAGTTTGTTTGATACGCCGTATTTT.

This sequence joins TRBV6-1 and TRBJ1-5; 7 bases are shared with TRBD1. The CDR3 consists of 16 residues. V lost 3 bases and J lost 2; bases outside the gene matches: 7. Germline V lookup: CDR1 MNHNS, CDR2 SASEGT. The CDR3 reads CASSDRGLMGNQPQHF. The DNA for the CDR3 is TGTGCCAGCAGTGACAGGGGGTTGATGGGCAATCAGCCCCAGCATTTT.

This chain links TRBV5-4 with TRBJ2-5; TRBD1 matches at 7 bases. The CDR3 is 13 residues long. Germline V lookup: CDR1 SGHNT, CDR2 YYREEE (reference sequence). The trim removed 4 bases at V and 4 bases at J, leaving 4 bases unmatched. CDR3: CASSITGVETQYF. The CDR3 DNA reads TGTGCCAGCAGCATAACAGGGGTAGAGACCCAGTACTTC. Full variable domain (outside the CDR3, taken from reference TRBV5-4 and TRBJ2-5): ETGVTQSPTHLIKTRGQQVTLRCSSQSGHNTVSWYQQALGQGPQFIFQYYREEENGRGNFPPRFSGLQFPNYSSELNVNALELDDSALYLCASSITGVETQYFGPGTRLLVL.

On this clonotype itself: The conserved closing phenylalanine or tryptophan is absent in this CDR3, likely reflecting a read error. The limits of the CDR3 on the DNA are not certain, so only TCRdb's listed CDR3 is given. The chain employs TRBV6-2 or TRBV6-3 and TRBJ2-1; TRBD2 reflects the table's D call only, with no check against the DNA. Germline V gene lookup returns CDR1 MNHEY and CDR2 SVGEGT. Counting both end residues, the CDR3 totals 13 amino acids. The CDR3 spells CASTNGGREGHSV.

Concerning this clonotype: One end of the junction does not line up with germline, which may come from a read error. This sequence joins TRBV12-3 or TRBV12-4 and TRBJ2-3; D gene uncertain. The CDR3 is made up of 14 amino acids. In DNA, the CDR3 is TGTGCCGGCAGTCCCGATAGCCGAGTAGATACGCAGTATTTT. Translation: CAGSPDSRVDTQYF.

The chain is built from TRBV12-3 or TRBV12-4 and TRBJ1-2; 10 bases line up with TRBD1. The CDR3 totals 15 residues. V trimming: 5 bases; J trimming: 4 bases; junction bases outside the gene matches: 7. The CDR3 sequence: CASSIQTGGAYGYTF. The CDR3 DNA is TGTGCCAGCAGTATTCAGACAGGGGGCGCCTATGGCTACACCTTC.

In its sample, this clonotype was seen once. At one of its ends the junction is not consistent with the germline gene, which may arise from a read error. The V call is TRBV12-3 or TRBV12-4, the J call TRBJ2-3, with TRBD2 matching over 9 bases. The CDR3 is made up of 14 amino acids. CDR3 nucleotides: TGTGTCAGCAGTTCGCTAGCGGGAATGGATACGCAGTATTTT. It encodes CVSSSLAGMDTQYF.

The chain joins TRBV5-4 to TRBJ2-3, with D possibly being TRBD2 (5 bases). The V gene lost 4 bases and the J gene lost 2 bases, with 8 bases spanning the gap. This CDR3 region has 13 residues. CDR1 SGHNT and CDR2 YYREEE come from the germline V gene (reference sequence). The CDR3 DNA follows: TGTGCCAGCAGCGGAGGTTACACAGATACGCAGTATTTT. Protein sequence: CASSGGYTDTQYF.

CDR3 residues: CASSLVPVHNMQFF. DNA for the CDR3: TGTGCCAGCAGCTTAGTTCCAGTTCACAATATGCAGTTCTTC. The chain uses TRBV7-9 and TRBJ2-1, with unresolved D. V shed 1 base and J shed 12 bases, with 16 bases lying between them. Per germline, CDR1 SEHNR and CDR2 FQNEAQ (reference sequence). The CDR3 consists of 14 residues. The full variable domain, completed using reference TRBV7-9 and TRBJ2-1, is DTGVSQNPRHKITKRGQNVTFRCDPISEHNRLYWYRQTLGQGPEFLTYFQNEAQLEKSRLLSDRFSAERPKGSFSTLEIQRTEQGDSAMYLCASSLVPVHNMQFFGPGTRLTVL.

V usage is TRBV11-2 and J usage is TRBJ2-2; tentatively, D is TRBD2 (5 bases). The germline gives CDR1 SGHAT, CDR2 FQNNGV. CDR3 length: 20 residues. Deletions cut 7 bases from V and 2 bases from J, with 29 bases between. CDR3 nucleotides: TGTGCCAGCACTTCCTCATTCGGCCAAGGGCTAGCTGTAAACACCGGGGAGCTGTTTTTT. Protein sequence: CASTSSFGQGLAVNTGELFF.

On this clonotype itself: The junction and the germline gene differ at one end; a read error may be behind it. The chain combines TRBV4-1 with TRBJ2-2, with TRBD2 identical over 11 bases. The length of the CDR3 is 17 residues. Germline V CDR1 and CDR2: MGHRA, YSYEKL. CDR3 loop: CASSQETSGIYTGKLFF. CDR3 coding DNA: TGCGCCAGCAGCCAAGAGACTAGCGGGATTTACACCGGGAAGCTGTTTTTT.

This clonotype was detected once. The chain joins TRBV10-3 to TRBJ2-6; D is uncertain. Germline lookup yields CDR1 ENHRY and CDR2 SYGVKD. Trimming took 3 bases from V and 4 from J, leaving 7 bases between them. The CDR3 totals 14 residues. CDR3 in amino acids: CAISDLRGANVLTF. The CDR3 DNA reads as TGTGCCATCAGTGATCTGAGGGGGGCCAACGTCCTGACTTTC.

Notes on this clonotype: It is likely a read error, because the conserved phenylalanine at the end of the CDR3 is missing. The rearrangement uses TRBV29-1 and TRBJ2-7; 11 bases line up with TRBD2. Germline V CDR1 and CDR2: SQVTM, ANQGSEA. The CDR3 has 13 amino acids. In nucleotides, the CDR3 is TGTAGTGGAAAAACTAGCGGGAGTTACGAGCAGTACTCC. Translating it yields CSGKTSGSYEQYS.

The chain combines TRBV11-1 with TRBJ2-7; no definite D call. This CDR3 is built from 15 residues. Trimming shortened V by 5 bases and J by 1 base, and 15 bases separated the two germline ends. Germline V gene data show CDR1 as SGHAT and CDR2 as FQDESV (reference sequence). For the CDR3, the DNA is TGTGCCAGCAGCGCAGGCCGCGGCGGATCCTACGAGCAGTACTTC. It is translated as CASSAGRGGSYEQYF.

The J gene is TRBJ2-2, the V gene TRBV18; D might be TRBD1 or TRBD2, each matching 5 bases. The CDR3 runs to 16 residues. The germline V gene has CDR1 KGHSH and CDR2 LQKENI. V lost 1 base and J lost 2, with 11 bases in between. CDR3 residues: CASSPRGTSNTGELFF. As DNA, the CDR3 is TGTGCCAGCTCACCACGTGGGACGTCAAACACCGGGGAGCTGTTTTTT.

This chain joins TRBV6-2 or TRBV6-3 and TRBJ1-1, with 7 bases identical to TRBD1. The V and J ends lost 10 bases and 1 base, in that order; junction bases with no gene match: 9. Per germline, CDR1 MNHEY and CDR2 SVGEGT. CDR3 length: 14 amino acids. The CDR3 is CATGQHIKNTEAFF. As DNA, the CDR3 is TGTGCCACGGGACAGCATATAAAGAACACTGAAGCTTTCTTT.

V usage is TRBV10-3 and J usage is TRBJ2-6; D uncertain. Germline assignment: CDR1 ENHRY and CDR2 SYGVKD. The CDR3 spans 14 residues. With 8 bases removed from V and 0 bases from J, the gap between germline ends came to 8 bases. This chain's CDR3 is CAISADSGANVLTF. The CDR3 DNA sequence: TGTGCCATCTCTGCCGACTCTGGGGCCAACGTCCTGACTTTC.